The source of this T cell receptor (beta chain) is a study of blood T cell repertoires in COVID-19 (dated by TCRdb to about 2020). Concerning the study at large: Samples covering the acute and convalescent phases of COVID-19 were provided by collaborators in the United States, Italy and Spain. The prospective study material was composed of cDNA or gDNA derived from T cells, B-cell-depleted T cells, or PBMCs. Deeply sampled blood TCRbeta repertoires from subjects exposed to, actively infected with, or recovered from COVID-19 were included in the dataset. A freely available public database, intended as a resource for researchers studying the immune response to SARS-CoV-2, is where the repertoires were released. The samples were drawn from the first 160 participants of the ongoing ImmuneRACE study and from about 1,200 subjects provided by 6 global collaborators. Nearly every sample came with metadata listing a de-identified subject ID, COVID-19 status, age in years and sex. Where available, HLA class I and class II types were taken from metadata supplied by the sample provider and were not determined by assay-based typing. General findings and caveats noted by the study authors: How much clinical and demographic metadata was included differed by source and by participant, and the metadata was provided uncurated.

Whole blood was collected in K2EDTA tubes by collaborating institutions according to the institutions' own protocols. For TCRbeta analysis, collaborators shipped samples as frozen whole blood, isolated PBMCs, or DNA extracted from either of those sample types. TCRbeta CDR3 regions were amplified from genomic DNA using the immunoSEQ Assay, a bias-controlled multiplex PCR. In the source study's methods: Nucleated cell counts per sample were estimated from amplification of reference gene primers within the assay. To quantify the absolute abundance of each unique TCRbeta CDR3 rearrangement, sequence reads were collapsed and filtered. For each sample, productive Simpson clonality was calculated as the square root of Simpson's diversity index across productive rearrangements. TCRdb holds this immuneACCESS table with in-frame rearrangements only. Some clones are missing; in checked studies, unresolved V genes explain under half, and the rest has no known cause. V, J and clone size are taken as reported in that table, and D and trimming were inferred from the DNA itself. Recorded for this sample are about 210,000 clones; about 90% of them occurred a single time. The ten largest clones capture approximately 1.2% of the sample.

As concerns this clone: Its antigen is unknown. Base quality data are lacking; no much larger clone is found one base away.

Reading the germline V gene (reference sequence) gives CDR1 SGHKS and CDR2 YYEKEE. Counted from cysteine to phenylalanine, this CDR3 has 15 amino acids. Only the CDR3 region is kept as DNA, spanning 45 bases read in frame from base 1. Relative to germline, V is 1 base shorter and J is 4 bases shorter, with 12 bases between their ends. Recombination connected TRBV5-5 to TRBJ2-1, and possibly TRBD1, on 5 matching bases. The sequence was collected from a man aged 25-40 years with acute or convalescent COVID-19. Sequenced material: peripheral blood. The CDR3 corresponds to CASSLLDRKYNEQFF. At the DNA level, the sequence is TGTGCCAGCAGCTTGTTAGACAGAAAGTACAATGAGCAGTTCTTC.